These 17 T cell receptor beta chains originate from one sample sequenced in a study of cytomegalovirus exposure and HLA in healthy donors. Vbeta (60) and Jbeta (13) primers were used in the PCR. Some clones are missing from TCRdb's copy, which holds only in-frame ones; the method was immunoSEQ multiplex PCR. The repertoire consists of 140,000 or so clones, with around 85% occurring once and the leading ten covering 2.5% to 3%. The source material was PBMCs. Every receptor here comes from a woman between 25 and 40 years old in good health and CMV-seronegative.

The chain has TRBV28 and TRBJ2-5; 9 bases line up with TRBD1. The V segment lost 5 bases and the J segment 1 base; nucleotides outside the gene matches: 5. Per the germline V gene, CDR1 is MDHEN and CDR2 is SYDVKM. The CDR3 is made up of 15 amino acids. The CDR3 nucleotides read TGTGCCAGCAGTCTTTGGACAGGGGCCCAAGAGACCCAGTACTTC. Encoded protein: CASSLWTGAQETQYF.

As for this clone: This same CDR3 is encoded by further DNA sequences in the sample. V usage is TRBV30 and J usage is TRBJ1-2; 11 bases are a match to TRBD1. Germline V gene lookup returns CDR1 GTSNPN and CDR2 SVGIG (reference sequence). CDR3 length: 13 amino acids. V lost 5 bases and J lost 2; bases outside the gene matches: 1. The CDR3, as DNA: TGTGCCTGGGGGACAGGGGGGAACTATGGCTACACCTTC. Translating gives CAWGTGGNYGYTF.

J is TRBJ2-2 and V is TRBV9; 7 bases match TRBD2. The V gene end was trimmed by 3 bases and the J gene end by 1 base; junction bases not matched to a gene: 15. The CDR3 runs to 19 residues. Germline V gives CDR1 SGDLS, CDR2 YYNGEE. Here the CDR3 DNA reads TGTGCCAGCAGCGGCCCAGAACCGGCGGGGGAGCGGAACACCGGGGAGCTGTTTTTT. Its protein product is CASSGPEPAGERNTGELFF.

The rearrangement uses TRBV18 and TRBJ1-1; D is undetermined. This CDR3 is 13 amino acids long. The ends were cut back, 0 bases at V and 6 bases at J, with 8 bases in the middle. Germline CDR1 and CDR2: KGHSH and LQKENI. The CDR3 protein is CASSPPGSAEAFF. In DNA, the CDR3 is TGTGCCAGCTCACCACCCGGCAGCGCTGAAGCTTTCTTT. The whole variable domain, filled in from reference TRBV18 and TRBJ1-1, reads NAGVMQNPRHLVRRRGQEARLRCSPMKGHSHVYWYRQLPEEGLKFMVYLQKENIIDESGMPKERFSAEFPKEGPSILRIQQVVRGDSAAYFCASSPPGSAEAFFGQGTRLTVV.

This rearrangement joins TRBV4-2 to TRBJ2-2; 7 bases align to TRBD1. The J segment lost 3 bases and the V segment lost 0 bases, leaving 4 bases of the junction unmatched. The germline gives CDR1 LGHNA, CDR2 YNFKEQ. The CDR3 runs to 16 residues. This chain's CDR3 is CASSQEWGTDTGELFF. CDR3 coding DNA: TGTGCCAGCAGCCAAGAGTGGGGGACAGACACCGGGGAGCTGTTTTTT.

The chain combines TRBV6-5 with TRBJ2-7; 8 bases fit TRBD1. CDR1 and CDR2 (germline): MNHEY, SVGAGI. The CDR3 has 14 amino acids. V dropped 5 bases and J dropped 5; count of bases not matched to a gene: 8. This CDR3 reads CASSRGQEGHEQYF. The CDR3 DNA sequence: TGTGCCAGCAGTCGGGGACAGGAGGGGCACGAGCAGTACTTC.

The CDR3 sequence: CASTQTGGSGEQYF. As DNA, the CDR3 is TGTGCCAGCACCCAGACAGGGGGGAGTGGCGAGCAGTACTTC. This chain links TRBV6-6 with TRBJ2-7, with 9 positions matching TRBD1. Per the germline V gene, CDR1 is MNHNY and CDR2 is SVGAGI (reference sequence). CDR3 length: 14 amino acids. J gave up 6 bases and V 7 bases, and 10 bases lay outside the gene matches.

This clone was counted only a few times. The chain recombines TRBV5-1 with TRBJ1-6; D is unclear. The CDR3 length is 16 residues. Germline assignment: CDR1 SGHRS and CDR2 YFSETQ. V lost 4 bases and J lost 10, with 21 bases in between. CDR3 coding DNA: TGCGCCAGCAGCATACGCGGGTTCGGGCCTGACTCACCCCTCCACTTT. It translates to CASSIRGFGPDSPLHF. The complete variable domain, with remaining parts taken from reference TRBV5-1 and TRBJ1-6, reads KAGVTQTPRYLIKTRGQQVTLSCSPISGHRSVSWYQQTPGQGLQFLFEYFSETQRNKGNFPGRFSGRQFSNSRSEMNVSTLELGDSALYLCASSIRGFGPDSPLHFGNGTRLTVT.

V usage is TRBV11-2 and J usage is TRBJ2-5; TRBD2 aligns across 9 bases. V shed 4 bases and J 2 bases; nucleotides not matched to a gene: 14. The CDR3 has 18 amino acids. Per the germline V gene, CDR1 is SGHAT and CDR2 is FQNNGV. The CDR3 spells CASSSPAGGGIRQETQYF. The CDR3 DNA is TGTGCCAGCAGCTCCCCAGCGGGGGGAGGGATCAGGCAAGAGACCCAGTACTTC.

This sequence joins TRBV30 and TRBJ2-2; 10 nucleotides match TRBD1. J gave up 3 bases and V 2 bases, and 3 bases lay outside the gene matches. The CDR3 totals 15 residues. Germline values: CDR1 GTSNPN, CDR2 SVGIG (reference sequence). CDR3 in amino acids: CAWSRQGADTGELFF. The CDR3 DNA reads TGTGCCTGGAGTCGACAGGGGGCCGACACCGGGGAGCTGTTTTTT.

The chain carries TRBV10-3 and TRBJ1-6; TRBD1 aligns across 8 bases. This CDR3 has 20 residues. Looked up from germline, CDR1 is ENHRY and CDR2 is SYGVKD. V shed 4 bases, J shed 0 bases, and the junction held 14 bases outside the gene matches. This CDR3 reads CAISGTGAGGLSSYNSPLHF. CDR3 in DNA: TGTGCCATCAGTGGGACCGGGGCAGGGGGCCTTAGCTCCTATAATTCACCCCTCCACTTT.

The chain links TRBV30 to TRBJ2-7; tentative D call: TRBD2 (6 bases). The CDR3 runs 13 residues. Trimming took 3 bases from V and 5 from J, leaving 14 bases between them. Germline V gene sequence: CDR1 GTSNPN, CDR2 SVGIG (reference sequence). CDR3 region: CAWRRDSLHEQYF. The CDR3 DNA is TGTGCCTGGAGGAGGGACTCCCTCCACGAGCAGTACTTC.

The chain carries TRBV7-9 and TRBJ2-3; TRBD2 agrees at 13 bases. Germline values: CDR1 SEHNR, CDR2 FQNEAQ (reference sequence). The CDR3 sequence is 15 residues long. Trimming took 5 bases from V and 6 from J; bases not matched to a gene: 5. CDR3 loop: CASSPWTSGSDTQYF. In DNA, the CDR3 is TGTGCCAGCAGCCCTTGGACTAGCGGGAGTGATACGCAGTATTTT. Based on the CDR3 plus reference TRBV7-9 and TRBJ2-3, the full variable domain is DTGVSQNPRHKITKRGQNVTFRCDPISEHNRLYWYRQTLGQGPEFLTYFQNEAQLEKSRLLSDRFSAERPKGSFSTLEIQRTEQGDSAMYLCASSPWTSGSDTQYFGPGTRLTVL.

V is TRBV9 and J is TRBJ2-1, with D maybe TRBD1 (6 bases). Germline V gene lookup returns CDR1 SGDLS and CDR2 YYNGEE. V was clipped by 0 bases and J by 6 bases, with 10 bases between them. This CDR3 is 14 amino acids long. CDR3 in DNA: TGTGCCAGCAGCGTAGTCGGCAGGGGCAATGAGCAGTTCTTC. Encoded protein: CASSVVGRGNEQFF.

The chain employs TRBV19 and TRBJ1-1; D gene unclear. Germline values: CDR1 LNHDA, CDR2 SQIVND (reference sequence). V lost 2 bases and J 1 base, leaving 2 bases between the germline ends. The CDR3 has 12 amino acids. CDR3 in amino acids: CASSIQNTEAFF. The CDR3 coding sequence is TGTGCCAGTAGTATACAGAACACTGAAGCTTTCTTT.

A few counts support this clone. This chain links TRBV11-2 with TRBJ1-2; D remains ambiguous. CDR3 length: 15 amino acids. Germline-derived CDR1 and CDR2 are SGHAT and FQNNGV. V gave up 3 bases and J gave up 4 bases, with 15 bases separating them. CDR3 sequence: CASSLEALPGYGYTF. CDR3 coding DNA: TGTGCCAGCAGCTTGGAGGCGCTGCCGGGCTATGGCTACACCTTC.

V and J are TRBV13 and TRBJ2-7; TRBD1 is a possible D gene (5 bases). The CDR3 loop spans 13 amino acids. V dropped 1 base and J dropped 3 bases, with 7 bases sitting between them. The germline CDR1 and CDR2 sequences are PRHDT and FYEKMQ (reference sequence). CDR3 amino acids: CASSLVDSYEQYF. The CDR3 nucleotides are TGTGCCAGCAGCTTAGTAGACAGCTACGAGCAGTACTTC.